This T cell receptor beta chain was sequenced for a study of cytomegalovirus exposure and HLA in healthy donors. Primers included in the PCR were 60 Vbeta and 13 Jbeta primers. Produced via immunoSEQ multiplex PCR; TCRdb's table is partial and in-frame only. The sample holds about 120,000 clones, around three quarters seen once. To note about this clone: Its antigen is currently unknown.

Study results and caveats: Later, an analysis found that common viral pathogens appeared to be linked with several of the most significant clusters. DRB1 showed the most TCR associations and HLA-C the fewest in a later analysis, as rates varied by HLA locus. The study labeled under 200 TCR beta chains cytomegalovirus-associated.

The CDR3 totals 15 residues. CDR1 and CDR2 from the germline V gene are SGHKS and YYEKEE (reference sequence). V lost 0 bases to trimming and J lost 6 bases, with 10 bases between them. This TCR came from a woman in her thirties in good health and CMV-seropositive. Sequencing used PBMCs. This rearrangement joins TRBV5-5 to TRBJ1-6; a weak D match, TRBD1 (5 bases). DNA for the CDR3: TGTGCCAGCAGCTTGGGAGCAGGGTCTAATTCACCCCTCCACTTT. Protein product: CASSLGAGSNSPLHF.